Following are 4 T cell receptor beta chains from one sample sequenced in a study of spatial heterogeneity in lung cancer. Time point: sample taken at primary tumor resection. Material for sequencing was whole RNA from tumor, nontumor lung or frozen PBMC, left unsorted. MiXCR was run by TCRdb on the 5' RACE reads, yielding one entry per CDR3 protein. Of about 29,000 distinct CDR3 sequences listed, around 8% are singletons. The specimen comprised PBMCs, sampled at surgery. The receptors shown here come from a female donor with early-stage non-small cell lung cancer.

The gene calls are TRBV7-6 and TRBJ2-7; D not certain. In germline, CDR1 is SGHVS, CDR2 FNYEAQ. Trimming removed 1 base at V and 2 bases at J, with 9 bases between. This CDR3 contains 14 residues. CDR3 sequence reads: CASSLGPEAYEQYF. The CDR3 DNA reads as TGTGCCAGCAGCTTAGGCCCTGAAGCCTACGAGCAGTACTTC.

This clonotype was observed many times. The chain links TRBV7-9 to TRBJ2-1; perhaps TRBD2 as D (5 bases). Trimming removed 2 bases at V and 9 bases at J, with 17 bases between. The CDR3 covers 15 residues. CDR1 SEHNR and CDR2 FQNEAQ come from the germline V gene (reference sequence). DNA of the CDR3: TGTGCCAGCAGCTTATTAGGCCGGACTGCCGGTGAGCAGTTCTTC. Protein product: CASSLLGRTAGEQFF. The entire variable domain, with the rest obtained from reference TRBV7-9 and TRBJ2-1, is as follows: DTGVSQNPRHKITKRGQNVTFRCDPISEHNRLYWYRQTLGQGPEFLTYFQNEAQLEKSRLLSDRFSAERPKGSFSTLEIQRTEQGDSAMYLCASSLLGRTAGEQFFGPGTRLTVL.

The chain employs TRBV11-2 and TRBJ2-2; perhaps TRBD2 as D (5 bases). Germline V gene sequence: CDR1 SGHAT, CDR2 FQNNGV. Trimming left V 0 bases short and J 1 base short, with 12 bases between. The CDR3 has 17 residues. Here the CDR3 DNA reads TGTGCCAGCAGCTTAGAGGCGGGCTGGGGGAACACCGGGGAGCTGTTTTTT. Translating gives CASSLEAGWGNTGELFF.

This clonotype came up many times. The chain uses TRBV27 and TRBJ2-7, with D perhaps matching TRBD1 or TRBD2 (5 bases each). V was clipped by 7 bases and J by 0 bases, with 16 bases between them. Germline CDR1 MNHEY, CDR2 SMNVEV (reference sequence). CDR3 size: 15 residues. CDR3 residues: CASTWGSRGSYEQYF. CDR3 DNA sequence: TGTGCCAGCACCTGGGGCAGTCGGGGCTCCTACGAGCAGTACTTC.